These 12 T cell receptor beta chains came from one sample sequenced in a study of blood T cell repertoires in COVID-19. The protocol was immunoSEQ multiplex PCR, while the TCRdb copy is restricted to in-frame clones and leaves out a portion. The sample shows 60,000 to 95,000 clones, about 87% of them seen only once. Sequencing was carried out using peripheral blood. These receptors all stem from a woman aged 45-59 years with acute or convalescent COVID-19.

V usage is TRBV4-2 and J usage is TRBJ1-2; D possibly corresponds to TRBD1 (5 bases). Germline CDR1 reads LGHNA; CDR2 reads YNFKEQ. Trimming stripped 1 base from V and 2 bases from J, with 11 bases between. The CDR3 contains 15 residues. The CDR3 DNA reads TGTGCCAGCAGCCAAGGGACACAACAGAACTATGGCTACACCTTC. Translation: CASSQGTQQNYGYTF.

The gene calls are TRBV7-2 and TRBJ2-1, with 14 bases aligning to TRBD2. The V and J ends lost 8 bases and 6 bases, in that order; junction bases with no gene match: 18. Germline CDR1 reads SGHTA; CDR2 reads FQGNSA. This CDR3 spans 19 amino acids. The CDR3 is CASLPGLAGVVQGRNEQFF. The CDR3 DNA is TGTGCCAGCCTCCCGGGACTAGCGGGAGTTGTACAAGGGCGCAATGAGCAGTTCTTC.

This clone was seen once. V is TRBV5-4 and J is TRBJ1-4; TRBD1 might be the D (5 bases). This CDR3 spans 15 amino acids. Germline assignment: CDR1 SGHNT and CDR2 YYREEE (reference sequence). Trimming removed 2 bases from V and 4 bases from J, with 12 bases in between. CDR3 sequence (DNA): TGTGCCAGCAGCTTAACCGGGACTGTTAATGAAAAACTGTTTTTT. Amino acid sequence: CASSLTGTVNEKLFF.

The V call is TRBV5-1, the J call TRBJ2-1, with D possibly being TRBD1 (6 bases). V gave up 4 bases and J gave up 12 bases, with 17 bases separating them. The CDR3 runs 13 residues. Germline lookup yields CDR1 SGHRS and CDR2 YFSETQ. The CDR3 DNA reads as TGCGCCAGCAGCGGGGGCAGGGAAGGGCGGCAGTTCTTC. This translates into CASSGGREGRQFF.

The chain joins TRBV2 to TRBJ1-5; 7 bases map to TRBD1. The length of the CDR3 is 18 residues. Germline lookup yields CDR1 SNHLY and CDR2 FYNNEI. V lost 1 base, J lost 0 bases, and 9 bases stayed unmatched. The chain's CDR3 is CASSEGDRENYSNQPQHF. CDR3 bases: TGTGCCAGCAGTGAAGGAGACAGGGAGAACTATAGCAATCAGCCCCAGCATTTT.

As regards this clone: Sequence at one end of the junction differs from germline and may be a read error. The CDR3 reads CASTQDRSNEQFF. CDR3 bases: TGTGCCAGCACCCAAGACAGATCCAATGAGCAGTTCTTC. The chain recombines TRBV14 with TRBJ2-1, with a possible D match to TRBD1 (5 bases). This CDR3 is built from 13 residues. CDR1 and CDR2 from the germline V gene are SGHDN and FVKESK.

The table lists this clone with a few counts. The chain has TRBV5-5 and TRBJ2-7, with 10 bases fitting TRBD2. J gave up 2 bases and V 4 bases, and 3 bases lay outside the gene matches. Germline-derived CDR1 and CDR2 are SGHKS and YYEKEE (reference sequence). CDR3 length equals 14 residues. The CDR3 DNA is TGTGCCAGCAGCATACTAGCGGGAACCTACGAGCAGTACTTC. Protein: CASSILAGTYEQYF.

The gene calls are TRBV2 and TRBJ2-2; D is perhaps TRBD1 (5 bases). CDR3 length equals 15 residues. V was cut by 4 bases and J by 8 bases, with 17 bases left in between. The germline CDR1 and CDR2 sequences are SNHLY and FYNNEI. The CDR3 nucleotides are TGTGCCAGCAGTGTCTCGGCCTCTAAGGGGGGGGAGCTGTTTTTT. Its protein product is CASSVSASKGGELFF.

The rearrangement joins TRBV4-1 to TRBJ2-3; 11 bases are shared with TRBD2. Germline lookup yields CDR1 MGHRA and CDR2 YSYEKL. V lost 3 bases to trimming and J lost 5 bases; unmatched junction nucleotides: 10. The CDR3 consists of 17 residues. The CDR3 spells CASSHSPSGGPGDTQYF. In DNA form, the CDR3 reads TGCGCCAGCAGCCATAGTCCTAGCGGGGGGCCCGGAGATACGCAGTATTTT.

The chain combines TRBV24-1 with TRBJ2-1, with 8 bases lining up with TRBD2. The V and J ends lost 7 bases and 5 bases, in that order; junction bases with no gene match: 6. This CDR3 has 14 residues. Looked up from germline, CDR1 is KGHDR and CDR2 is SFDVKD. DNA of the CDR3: TGTGCCACCAGACCGGGGGGGCCAAACAATGAGCAGTTCTTC. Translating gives CATRPGGPNNEQFF.

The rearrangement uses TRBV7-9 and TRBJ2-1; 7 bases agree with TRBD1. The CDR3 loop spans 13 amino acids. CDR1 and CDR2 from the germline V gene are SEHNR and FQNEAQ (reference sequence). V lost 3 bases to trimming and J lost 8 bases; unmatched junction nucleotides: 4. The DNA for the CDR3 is TGTGCCAGCAGCTTCCCAGGGGGTCATGAGCAGTTCTTC. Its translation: CASSFPGGHEQFF.

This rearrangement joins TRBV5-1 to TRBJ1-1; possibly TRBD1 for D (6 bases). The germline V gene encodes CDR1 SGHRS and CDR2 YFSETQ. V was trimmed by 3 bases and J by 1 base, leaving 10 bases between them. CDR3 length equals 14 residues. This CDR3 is CASSWGRRNTEAFF. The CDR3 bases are TGCGCCAGCAGCTGGGGGCGTCGGAACACTGAAGCTTTCTTT.